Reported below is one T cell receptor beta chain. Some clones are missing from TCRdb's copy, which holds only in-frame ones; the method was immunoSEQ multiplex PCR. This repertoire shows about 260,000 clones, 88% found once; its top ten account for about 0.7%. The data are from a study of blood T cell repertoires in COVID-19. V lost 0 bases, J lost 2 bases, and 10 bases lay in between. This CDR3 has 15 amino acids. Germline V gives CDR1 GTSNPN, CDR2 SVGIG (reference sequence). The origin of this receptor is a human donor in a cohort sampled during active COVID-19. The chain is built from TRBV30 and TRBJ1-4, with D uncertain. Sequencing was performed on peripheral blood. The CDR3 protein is CAWSVGSGTNEKLFF. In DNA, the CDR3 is TGTGCCTGGAGTGTGGGCAGTGGGACTAATGAAAAACTGTTTTTT.